Included here is one TCR beta chain sequence, with context. As originally analysed: Estimation of nucleated cell counts was performed using reference gene primer amplification. Some clones are missing from TCRdb's copy, which holds only in-frame ones; the method was immunoSEQ multiplex PCR. From that table come the V and J calls and clone size; the DNA was used to work out D and trimming. The repertoire holds approximately 150,000 clones, around nine tenths seen once, with less than 5.5% in the top ten. CDR1 DFQATT and CDR2 SNEGSKA come from the germline V gene (reference sequence). This CDR3 is 12 amino acids long. Trimming at V came to 3 bases and at J to 4 bases, leaving 1 base not matched to a gene. The data originate from a study of blood T cell repertoires in COVID-19. Study background: PBMCs, B-cell-depleted T cells, or T cells provided the cDNA or gDNA that made up the material.

This rearrangement joins TRBV20-1 to TRBJ2-3; TRBD1 matches 7 bases. The TCR comes from a human donor in a cohort sampled during active COVID-19. Sequenced sample: peripheral blood. The CDR3 DNA is TGCAGTGCTAGTACAGGGGCAGATACGCAGTATTTT. Translated, it gives CSASTGADTQYF.